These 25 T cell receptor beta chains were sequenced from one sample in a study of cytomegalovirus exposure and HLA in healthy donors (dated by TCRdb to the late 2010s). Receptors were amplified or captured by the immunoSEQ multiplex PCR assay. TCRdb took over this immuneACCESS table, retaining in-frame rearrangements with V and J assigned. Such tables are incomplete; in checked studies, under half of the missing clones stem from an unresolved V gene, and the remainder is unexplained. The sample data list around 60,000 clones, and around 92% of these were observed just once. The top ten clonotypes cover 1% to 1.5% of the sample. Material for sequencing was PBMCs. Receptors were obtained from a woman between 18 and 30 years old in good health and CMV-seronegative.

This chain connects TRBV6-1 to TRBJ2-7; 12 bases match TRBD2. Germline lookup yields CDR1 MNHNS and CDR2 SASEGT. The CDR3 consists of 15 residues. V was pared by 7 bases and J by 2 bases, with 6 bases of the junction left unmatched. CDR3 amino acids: CASKWLAGGTYEQYF. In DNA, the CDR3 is TGTGCCAGCAAGTGGCTAGCGGGGGGGACCTACGAGCAGTACTTC.

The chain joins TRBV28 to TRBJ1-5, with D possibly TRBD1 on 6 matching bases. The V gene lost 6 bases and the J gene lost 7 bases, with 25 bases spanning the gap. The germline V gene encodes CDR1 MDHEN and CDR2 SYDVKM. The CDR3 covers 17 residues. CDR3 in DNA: TGTGCCAGCAGCCCGATTCAATCGCAGGGGTCGGAGCAGCCCCAGCATTTT. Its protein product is CASSPIQSQGSEQPQHF.

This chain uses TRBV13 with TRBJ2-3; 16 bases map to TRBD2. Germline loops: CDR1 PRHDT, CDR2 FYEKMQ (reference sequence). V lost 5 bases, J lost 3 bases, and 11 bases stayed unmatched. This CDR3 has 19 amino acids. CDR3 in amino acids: CASSRAKGLAGGSTDTQYF. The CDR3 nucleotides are TGTGCCAGCAGCCGGGCCAAGGGACTAGCGGGAGGGTCAACAGATACGCAGTATTTT.

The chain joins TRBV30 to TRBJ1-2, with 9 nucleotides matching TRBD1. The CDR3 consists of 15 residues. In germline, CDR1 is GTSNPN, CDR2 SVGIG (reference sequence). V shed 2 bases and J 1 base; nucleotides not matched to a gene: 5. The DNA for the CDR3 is TGTGCCTGGAGTTTACAGGGGGCCCTTAACTATGGCTACACCTTC. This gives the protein CAWSLQGALNYGYTF.

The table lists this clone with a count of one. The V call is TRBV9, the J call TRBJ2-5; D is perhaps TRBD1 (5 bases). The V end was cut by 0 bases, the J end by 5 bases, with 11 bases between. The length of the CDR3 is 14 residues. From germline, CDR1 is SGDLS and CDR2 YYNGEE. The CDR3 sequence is CASSVGGRDETQYF. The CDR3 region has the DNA TGTGCCAGCAGCGTAGGAGGCAGGGATGAGACCCAGTACTTC.

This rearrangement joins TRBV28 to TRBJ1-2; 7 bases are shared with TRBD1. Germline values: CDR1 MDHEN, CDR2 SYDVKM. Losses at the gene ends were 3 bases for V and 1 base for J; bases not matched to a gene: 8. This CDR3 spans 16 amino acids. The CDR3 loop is CASSLYDRDRNYGYTF. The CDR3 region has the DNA TGTGCCAGCAGTTTGTATGACAGGGACCGTAACTATGGCTACACCTTC.

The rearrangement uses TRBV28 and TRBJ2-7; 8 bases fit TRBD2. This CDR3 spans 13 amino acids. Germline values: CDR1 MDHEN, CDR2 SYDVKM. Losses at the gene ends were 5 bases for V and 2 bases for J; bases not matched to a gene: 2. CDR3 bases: TGTGCCAGCAGTCGGGGGGGACCCTACGAGCAGTACTTC. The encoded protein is CASSRGGPYEQYF.

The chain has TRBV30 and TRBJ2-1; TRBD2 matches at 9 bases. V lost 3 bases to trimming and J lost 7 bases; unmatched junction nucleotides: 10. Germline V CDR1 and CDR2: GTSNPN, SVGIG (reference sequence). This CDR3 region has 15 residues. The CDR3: CAWRGPSGDGNEQFF. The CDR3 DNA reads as TGTGCCTGGAGAGGCCCTAGCGGGGACGGTAATGAGCAGTTCTTC.

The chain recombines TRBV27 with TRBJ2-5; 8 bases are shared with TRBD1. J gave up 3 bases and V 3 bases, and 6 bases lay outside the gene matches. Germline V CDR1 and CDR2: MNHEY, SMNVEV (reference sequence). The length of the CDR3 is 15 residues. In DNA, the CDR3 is TGTGCCAGCAGTTTGCTTGGACAGGGTAAAGAGACCCAGTACTTC. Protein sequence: CASSLLGQGKETQYF.

The CDR3 region has the DNA TGTGCCAGCAGCTTACCAGGGGGCGGTGAGACCCAGTACTTC. Protein product: CASSLPGGGETQYF. This chain connects TRBV13 to TRBJ2-5; 8 positions match TRBD1. The germline CDR1 and CDR2 sequences are PRHDT and FYEKMQ (reference sequence). The V and J ends lost 2 bases and 5 bases, in that order; junction bases with no gene match: 4. The length of the CDR3 is 14 residues.

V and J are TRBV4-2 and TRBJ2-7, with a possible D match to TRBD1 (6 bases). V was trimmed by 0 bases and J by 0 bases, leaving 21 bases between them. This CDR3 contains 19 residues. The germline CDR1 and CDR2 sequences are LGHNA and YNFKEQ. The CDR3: CASSQEPTGAITSSYEQYF. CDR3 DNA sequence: TGTGCCAGCAGCCAAGAACCGACAGGCGCAATCACGAGCTCCTACGAGCAGTACTTC.

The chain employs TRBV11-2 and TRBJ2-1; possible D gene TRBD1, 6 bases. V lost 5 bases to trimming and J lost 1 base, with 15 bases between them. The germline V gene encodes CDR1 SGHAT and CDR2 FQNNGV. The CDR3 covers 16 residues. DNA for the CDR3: TGTGCCAGCAGCGTTACTGGACAGACTTCCTACAATGAGCAGTTCTTC. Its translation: CASSVTGQTSYNEQFF.

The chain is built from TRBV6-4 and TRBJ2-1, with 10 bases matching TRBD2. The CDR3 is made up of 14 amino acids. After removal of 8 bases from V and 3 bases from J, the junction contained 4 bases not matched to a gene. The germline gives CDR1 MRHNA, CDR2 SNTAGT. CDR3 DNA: TGTGCCAGCTCCGGGACTAGCGACTACAATGAGCAGTTCTTC. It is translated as CASSGTSDYNEQFF.

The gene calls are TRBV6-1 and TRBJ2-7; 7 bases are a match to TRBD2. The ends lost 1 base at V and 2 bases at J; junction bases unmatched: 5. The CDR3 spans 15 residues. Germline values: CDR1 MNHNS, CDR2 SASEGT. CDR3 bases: TGTGCCAGCAGTGAAGAGGCTAGCGGACCCTACGAGCAGTACTTC. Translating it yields CASSEEASGPYEQYF.

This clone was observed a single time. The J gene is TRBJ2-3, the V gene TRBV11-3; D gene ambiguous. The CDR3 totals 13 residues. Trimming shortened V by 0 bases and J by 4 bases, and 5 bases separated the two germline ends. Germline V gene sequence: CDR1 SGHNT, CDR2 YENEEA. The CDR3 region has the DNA TGTGCCAGCAGCTTAGAAACGGCAGATACGCAGTATTTT. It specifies CASSLETADTQYF. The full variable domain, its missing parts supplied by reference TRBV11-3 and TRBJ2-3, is EAGVVQSPRYKIIEKKQPVAFWCNPISGHNTLYWYLQNLGQGPELLIRYENEEAVDDSQLPKDRFSAERLKGVDSTLKIQPAELGDSAVYLCASSLETADTQYFGPGTRLTVL.

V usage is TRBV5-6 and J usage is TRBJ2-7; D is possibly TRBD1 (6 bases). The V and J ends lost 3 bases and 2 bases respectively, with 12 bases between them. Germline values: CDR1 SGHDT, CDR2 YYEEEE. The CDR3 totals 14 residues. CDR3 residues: CASSWATGTYEQYF. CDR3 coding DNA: TGTGCCAGCAGCTGGGCAACAGGGACCTACGAGCAGTACTTC.

Written as DNA, the CDR3 is TGCGCCAGCACGAAATCCGGACAGAGCACAGATACGCAGTATTTT. Residues: CASTKSGQSTDTQYF. This chain links TRBV5-1 with TRBJ2-3; D may be TRBD1 (6 bases). The CDR3 runs 15 residues. Per the germline V gene, CDR1 is SGHRS and CDR2 is YFSETQ. The ends were cut back, 6 bases at V and 0 bases at J, with 14 bases in the middle.

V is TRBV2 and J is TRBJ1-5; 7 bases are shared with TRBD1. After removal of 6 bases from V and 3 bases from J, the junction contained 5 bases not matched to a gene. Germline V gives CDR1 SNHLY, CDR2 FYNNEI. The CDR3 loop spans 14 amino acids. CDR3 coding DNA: TGTGCCAGCAGCCGGGACAGCGACAATCAGCCCCAGCATTTT. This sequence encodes CASSRDSDNQPQHF.

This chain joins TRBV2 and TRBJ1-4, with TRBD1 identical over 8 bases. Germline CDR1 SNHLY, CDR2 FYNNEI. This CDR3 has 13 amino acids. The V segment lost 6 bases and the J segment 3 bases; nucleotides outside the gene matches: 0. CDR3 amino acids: CASRDRANEKLFF. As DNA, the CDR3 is TGTGCCAGCAGGGACAGGGCTAATGAAAAACTGTTTTTT.

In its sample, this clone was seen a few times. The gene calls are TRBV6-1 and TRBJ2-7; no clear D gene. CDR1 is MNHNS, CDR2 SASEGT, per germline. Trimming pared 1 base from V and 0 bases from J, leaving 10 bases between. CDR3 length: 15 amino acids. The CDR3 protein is CASSEVSGSSYEQYF. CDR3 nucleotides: TGTGCCAGCAGTGAAGTCTCTGGCAGCTCCTACGAGCAGTACTTC.

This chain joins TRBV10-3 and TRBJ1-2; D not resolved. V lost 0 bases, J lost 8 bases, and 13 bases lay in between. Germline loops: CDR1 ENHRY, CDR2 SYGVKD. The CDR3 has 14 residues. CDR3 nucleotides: TGTGCCATCAGTGAGTCCGGGAAAGAGGTGGGCTACACCTTC. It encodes CAISESGKEVGYTF.

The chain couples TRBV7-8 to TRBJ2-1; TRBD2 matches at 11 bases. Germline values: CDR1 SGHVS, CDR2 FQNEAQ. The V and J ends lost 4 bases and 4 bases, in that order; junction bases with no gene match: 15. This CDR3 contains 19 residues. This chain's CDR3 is CASSSLTSGGFSRYNEQFF. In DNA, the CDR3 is TGTGCCAGCAGCTCCCTAACTAGCGGGGGCTTCTCCCGATACAATGAGCAGTTCTTC.

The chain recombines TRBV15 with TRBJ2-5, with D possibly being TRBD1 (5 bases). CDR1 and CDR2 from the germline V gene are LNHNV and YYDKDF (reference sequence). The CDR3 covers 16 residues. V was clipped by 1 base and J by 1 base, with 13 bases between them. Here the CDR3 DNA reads TGTGCCACCAGCAGAGCTCCTGGACATCTCCAAGAGACCCAGTACTTC. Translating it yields CATSRAPGHLQETQYF.

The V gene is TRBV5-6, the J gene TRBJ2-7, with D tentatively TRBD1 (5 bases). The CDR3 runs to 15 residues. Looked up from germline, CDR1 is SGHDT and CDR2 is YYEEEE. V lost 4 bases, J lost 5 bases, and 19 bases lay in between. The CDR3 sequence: CASSLSLAGQHEQYF. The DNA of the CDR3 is TGTGCCAGCAGCCTATCCCTGGCAGGGCAGCACGAGCAGTACTTC.

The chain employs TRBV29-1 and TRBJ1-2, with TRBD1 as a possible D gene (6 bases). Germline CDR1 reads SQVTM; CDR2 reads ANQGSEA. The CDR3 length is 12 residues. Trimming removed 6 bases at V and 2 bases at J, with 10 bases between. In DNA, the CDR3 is TGCAGCGTCCGGACAGTAAACTATGGCTACACCTTC. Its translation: CSVRTVNYGYTF.